One T cell receptor beta chain is described in this entry. Its antigen is not known. A multiplex PCR was run with 60 Vbeta primers and 13 Jbeta primers. Profiling relied on immunoSEQ multiplex PCR, and the TCRdb table lists in-frame clones only, not all of them. The table includes around 170,000 clones, around 80% detected once. V gave up 4 bases and J gave up 3 bases; unmatched junction bases: 5. Germline values: CDR1 SGHTA, CDR2 FQGTGA. The CDR3 is 15 residues long. This record comes from a study of cytomegalovirus exposure and HLA in healthy donors. On the study more broadly: Most donors, 70% to 85% of a few hundred genotyped, fell in the Caucasian-associated ancestry cluster. The study's findings and limits: Reported performance of the classifier showed diagnosis of cytomegalovirus status with high specificity and sensitivity. V- and J-gene trimming in TCR beta was tied to a missense DCLRE1C variant by an analysis performed later. Differences between HLA loci emerged in a later analysis of TCR association rates, with DRB1 most and HLA-C fewest.

The sequence was collected from a man aged 18 to 30 in good health and CMV-seronegative. The J gene is TRBJ2-7, the V gene TRBV7-3, with TRBD1 identical over 11 bases. Input material: PBMCs. CDR3 in amino acids: CASSWTGGADYEQYF. The CDR3 coding sequence is TGTGCCAGCAGCTGGACAGGGGGCGCGGACTACGAGCAGTACTTC.